In its sample, the clone carrying this T cell receptor beta chain was seen many times. This sample is drawn from a study of T cells in Graves' hyperthyroidism and ophthalmopathy. Template material for amplifying TCR beta CDR3 regions consisted of RNA transcripts. RT-PCR in the first round (using the HTBI primer set) targeted the TCR CDR3. TCRdb recomputed calls from the multiplex PCR reads with MiXCR, one row per CDR3 protein. The sample carries under 450,000 distinct CDR3 sequences, 15% to 19% recorded once. CDR3 length: 15 residues. With 0 bases removed from V and 1 base from J, the gap between germline ends came to 9 bases. Germline V gives CDR1 MNHEY, CDR2 SVGEGT.

The origin of this receptor is a woman aged 18-30 years with Graves' hyperthyroidism. This sequence joins TRBV6-2 or TRBV6-3 and TRBJ1-1; maybe TRBD1 (5 bases). Sequences were obtained from blood. This chain's CDR3 is CASSYSNRRNTEAFF. The CDR3 region has the DNA TGTGCCAGCAGTTACTCGAACAGGAGGAACACTGAAGCTTTCTTT.